Below, 16 T cell receptor beta chains from the same sample are listed, as sequenced in a study of T cell repertoires in cytomegalovirus infection. TCRdb ran MiXCR on the reads and lists one entry per CDR3 protein. The data show 680,000 or so distinct CDR3 sequences, with approximately 33% seen just once and 18% held by the top ten. These receptors have no identified antigens. This material consisted of cultured PBMCs, taken from culture after CMV antigen stimulation. All receptors come from a human donor in good health (CMV status not recorded). Some clones in this sample may be carry-over from other donors' samples.

A few counts support this clonotype. V and J are TRBV6-1 and TRBJ2-7; 9 positions match TRBD1. The CDR3 spans 14 residues. J was trimmed by 3 bases and V by 8 bases; bases with no gene match: 8. Germline CDR1 reads MNHNS; CDR2 reads SASEGT. The CDR3 DNA is TGTGCCAGCGCGTGGGGGGACAGGGACTACGAGCAGTACTTC. Amino acids: CASAWGDRDYEQYF.

This chain links TRBV6-1 with TRBJ2-7, with D tentatively TRBD2 (6 bases). CDR3 length equals 15 residues. Per the germline V gene, CDR1 is MNHNS and CDR2 is SASEGT. The V gene lost 6 bases and the J gene lost 3 bases, with 18 bases spanning the gap. In nucleotides, the CDR3 is TGTGCCAGCAGCGCCCGGGGGAGCGGAATCTACGAGCAGTACTTC. Protein product: CASSARGSGIYEQYF.

The sample holds a few counts of this clonotype. The rearrangement uses TRBV7-6 and TRBJ2-3; tentatively, D is TRBD1 (5 bases). The CDR3 spans 15 residues. Germline CDR1 SGHVS, CDR2 FNYEAQ. V lost 5 bases to trimming and J lost 2 bases, with 14 bases between them. The CDR3 region is CASSPRGSSTDTQYF. Written as DNA, the CDR3 is TGTGCCAGCAGCCCTAGGGGCAGCTCCACAGATACGCAGTATTTT.

The rearrangement links TRBV6-6 to TRBJ2-3; 8 nucleotides match TRBD2. The germline gives CDR1 MNHNY, CDR2 SVGAGI (reference sequence). The V segment lost 6 bases and the J segment 3 bases; nucleotides outside the gene matches: 8. The CDR3 has 15 amino acids. The CDR3 region is CASSPRGGRTDTQYF. CDR3 coding DNA: TGTGCCAGCAGCCCCCGGGGGGGACGAACAGATACGCAGTATTTT.

This clonotype was seen a few times. The V gene is TRBV4-1, the J gene TRBJ1-4; D unclear. CDR1 and CDR2 (germline): MGHRA, YSYEKL. Trimming removed 4 bases from V and 8 bases from J, with 11 bases in between. The CDR3 length is 13 residues. The CDR3 spells CASSLAFKEKLFF. The CDR3 DNA follows: TGCGCCAGCAGCCTTGCTTTTAAGGAAAAACTGTTTTTT.

The chain is built from TRBV19 and TRBJ1-2; possible D gene TRBD1, 6 bases. CDR3 length equals 17 residues. Germline CDR1 LNHDA, CDR2 SQIVND (reference sequence). Deletions cut 4 bases from V and 0 bases from J, with 18 bases between. The CDR3 protein is CASSTPYRDNTNYGYTF. The CDR3 nucleotides are TGTGCCAGTAGTACTCCCTACCGGGACAACACTAACTATGGCTACACCTTC.

This clonotype was recorded only once. The chain employs TRBV19 and TRBJ2-2; TRBD1 might be the D (6 bases). The germline CDR1 and CDR2 sequences are LNHDA and SQIVND (reference sequence). The CDR3 covers 13 residues. V was clipped by 7 bases and J by 4 bases, with 10 bases between them. This chain's CDR3 is CASTYRATGELFF. The CDR3 nucleotides read TGTGCCAGTACCTACAGGGCCACCGGGGAGCTGTTTTTT.

The chain combines TRBV6-1 with TRBJ1-2; D gene uncertain. The CDR3 has 14 amino acids. V was pared by 2 bases and J by 1 base, with 8 bases between. CDR1 and CDR2 from the germline V gene are MNHNS and SASEGT. The CDR3 spells CASSEPRGNYGYTF. The CDR3 nucleotides read TGTGCCAGCAGTGAACCTCGTGGTAACTATGGCTACACCTTC.

This clonotype was counted ten times or more. V and J are TRBV7-2 and TRBJ2-1; possibly TRBD1 or TRBD2 for D (6 bases each). The CDR3 consists of 17 residues. V gave up 5 bases and J gave up 0 bases, with 17 bases separating them. Per germline, CDR1 SGHTA and CDR2 FQGNSA. This CDR3 is CASSLLGGSSSYNEQFF. In nucleotides, the CDR3 is TGTGCCAGCAGCCTCCTAGGGGGGTCGAGCTCCTACAATGAGCAGTTCTTC.

This clonotype occurred many times. V is TRBV7-2 and J is TRBJ2-7, with TRBD2 matching 7 bases. The CDR3 contains 16 residues. V trimming: 6 bases; J trimming: 1 base; junction bases outside the gene matches: 12. Per the germline V gene, CDR1 is SGHTA and CDR2 is FQGNSA. The CDR3 coding sequence is TGTGCCAGCAGAAAGGCCCCGGGAGGATTGTCCTACGAGCAGTACTTC. Protein: CASRKAPGGLSYEQYF.

The rearrangement joins TRBV20-1 to TRBJ2-7; D is undetermined. Trimming removed 5 bases at V and 4 bases at J, with 15 bases between. This CDR3 spans 13 amino acids. Looked up from germline, CDR1 is DFQATT and CDR2 is SNEGSKA (reference sequence). The CDR3 nucleotides are TGCAGTGCTGTAGAACATATAGGGTACGAGCAGTACTTC. Its protein product is CSAVEHIGYEQYF.

This clonotype was counted a few times. This chain uses TRBV6-1 with TRBJ1-1; D not certain. There are 13 residues in the CDR3. V lost 2 bases, J lost 5 bases, and 9 bases lay in between. CDR1 and CDR2 (germline): MNHNS, SASEGT. The CDR3: CASSEWVTTEAFF. CDR3 nucleotides: TGTGCCAGCAGTGAATGGGTTACAACTGAAGCTTTCTTT.

There are a few counts of this clonotype. The chain employs TRBV6-2 or TRBV6-3 and TRBJ1-1, with unresolved D. Germline assignment: CDR1 MNHEY and CDR2 SVGEGT. The CDR3 spans 14 residues. Trimming left V 7 bases short and J 1 base short, with 13 bases between. In DNA form, the CDR3 reads TGTGCCAGCACCCTTAGGGCTACGAACACTGAAGCTTTCTTT. This sequence encodes CASTLRATNTEAFF.

This chain links TRBV12-3 or TRBV12-4 with TRBJ1-5; D is unclear. V lost 3 bases, J lost 8 bases, and 11 bases lay in between. The CDR3 has 13 amino acids. CDR3 protein: CASSLRAEEPQHF. The CDR3 DNA reads as TGTGCCAGCAGTTTGAGGGCTGAGGAGCCCCAGCATTTT.

This clonotype was observed a handful of times. The rearrangement joins TRBV12-3 or TRBV12-4 to TRBJ2-5, with no clear D. V was pared by 3 bases and J by 5 bases, with 10 bases between. The CDR3 sequence is 13 residues long. In DNA form, the CDR3 reads TGTGCCAGCAGTTTTAGGGCTAGGGAGACCCAGTACTTC. Protein: CASSFRARETQYF.

This rearrangement joins TRBV18 to TRBJ1-4, with D maybe TRBD1 (5 bases). The ends were cut back, 3 bases at V and 7 bases at J, with 12 bases in the middle. Germline lookup yields CDR1 KGHSH and CDR2 LQKENI. This CDR3 spans 14 amino acids. The CDR3 nucleotides read TGTGCCAGCTCACCCAGGGAGGGTCGTGAAAAACTGTTTTTT. Translation gives CASSPREGREKLFF.